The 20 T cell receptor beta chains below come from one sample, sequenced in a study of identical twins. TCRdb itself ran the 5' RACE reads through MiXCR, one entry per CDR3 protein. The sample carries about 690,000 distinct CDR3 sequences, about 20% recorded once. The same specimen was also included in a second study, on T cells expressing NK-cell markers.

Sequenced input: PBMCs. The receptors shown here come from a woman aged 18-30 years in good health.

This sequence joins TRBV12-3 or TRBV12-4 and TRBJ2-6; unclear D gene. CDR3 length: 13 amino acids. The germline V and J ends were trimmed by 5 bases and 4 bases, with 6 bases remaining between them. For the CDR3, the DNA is TGTGCCAGCAGTGGTAAGGGGGCCAACGTCCTGACTTTC. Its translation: CASSGKGANVLTF.

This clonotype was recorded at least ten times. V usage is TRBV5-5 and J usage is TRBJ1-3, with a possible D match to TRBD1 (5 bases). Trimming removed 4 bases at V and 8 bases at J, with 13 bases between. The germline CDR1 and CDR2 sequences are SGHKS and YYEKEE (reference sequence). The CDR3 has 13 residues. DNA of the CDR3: TGTGCCAGCAGCCCCCCCTCGGGGGACACCATATATTTT. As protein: CASSPPSGDTIYF.

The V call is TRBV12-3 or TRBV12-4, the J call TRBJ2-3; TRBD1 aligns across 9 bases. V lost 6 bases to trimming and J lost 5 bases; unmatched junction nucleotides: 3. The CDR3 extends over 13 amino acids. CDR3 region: CASRGQGKDTQYF. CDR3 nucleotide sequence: TGTGCCAGCAGGGGACAGGGTAAAGATACGCAGTATTTT.

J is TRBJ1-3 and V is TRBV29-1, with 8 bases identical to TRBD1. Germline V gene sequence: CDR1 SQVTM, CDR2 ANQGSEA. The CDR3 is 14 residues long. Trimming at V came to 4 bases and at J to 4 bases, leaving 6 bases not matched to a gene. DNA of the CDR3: TGCAGCGTTGTCCAGGGGGCAAGAGGAAACACCATATATTTT. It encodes CSVVQGARGNTIYF.

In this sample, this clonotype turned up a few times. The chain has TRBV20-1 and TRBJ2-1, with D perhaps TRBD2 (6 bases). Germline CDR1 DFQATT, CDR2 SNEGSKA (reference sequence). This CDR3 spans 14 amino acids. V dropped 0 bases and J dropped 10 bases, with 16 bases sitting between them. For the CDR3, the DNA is TGCAGTGCTAGAGAGGGTGGAGGGGAGGACGAGCAGTTCTTC. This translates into CSAREGGGEDEQFF.

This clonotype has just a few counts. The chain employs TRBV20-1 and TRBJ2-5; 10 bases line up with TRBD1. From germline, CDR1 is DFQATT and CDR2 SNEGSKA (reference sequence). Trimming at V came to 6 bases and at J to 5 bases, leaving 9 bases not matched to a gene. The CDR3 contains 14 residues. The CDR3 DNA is TGCAGTGCAGTTCGGGACAGGGGTTGGGAGACCCAGTACTTC. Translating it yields CSAVRDRGWETQYF.

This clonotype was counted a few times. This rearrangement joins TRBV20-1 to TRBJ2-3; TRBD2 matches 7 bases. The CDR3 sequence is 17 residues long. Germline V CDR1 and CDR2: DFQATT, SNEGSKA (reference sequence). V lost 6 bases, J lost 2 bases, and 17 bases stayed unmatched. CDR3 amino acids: CSALPAAGAGYTDTQYF. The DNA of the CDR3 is TGCAGTGCCCTACCGGCGGCTGGAGCGGGATACACAGATACGCAGTATTTT.

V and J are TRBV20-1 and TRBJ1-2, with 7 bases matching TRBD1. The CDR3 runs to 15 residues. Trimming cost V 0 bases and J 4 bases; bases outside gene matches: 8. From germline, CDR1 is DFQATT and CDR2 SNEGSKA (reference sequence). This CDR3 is CSARDFGTVSYGYTF. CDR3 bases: TGCAGTGCTAGAGATTTTGGGACAGTCTCCTATGGCTACACCTTC.

Here the CDR3 reads CASTTRRLADTTDTQYF. CDR3 sequence (DNA): TGCGCCAGCACCACCCGCCGGCTAGCGGATACCACAGATACGCAGTATTTT. The genes are TRBV5-1 and TRBJ2-3; 7 positions agree with TRBD2. The V and J ends lost 6 bases and 2 bases, in that order; junction bases with no gene match: 15. The CDR3 has 17 residues. CDR1 and CDR2 from the germline V gene are SGHRS and YFSETQ.

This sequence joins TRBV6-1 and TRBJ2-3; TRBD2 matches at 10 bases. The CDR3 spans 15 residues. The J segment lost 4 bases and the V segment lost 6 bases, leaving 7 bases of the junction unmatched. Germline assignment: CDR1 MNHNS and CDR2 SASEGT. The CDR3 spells CASSMTSGPPDTQYF. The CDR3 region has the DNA TGTGCCAGCAGCATGACTAGCGGGCCTCCAGATACGCAGTATTTT.

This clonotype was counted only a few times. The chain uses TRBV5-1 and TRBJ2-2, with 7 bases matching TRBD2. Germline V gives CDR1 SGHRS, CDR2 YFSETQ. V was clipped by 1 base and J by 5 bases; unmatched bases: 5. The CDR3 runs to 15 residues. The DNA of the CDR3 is TGCGCCAGCAGCTTGCAAGCGGGATATACCGGGGAGCTGTTTTTT. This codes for CASSLQAGYTGELFF.

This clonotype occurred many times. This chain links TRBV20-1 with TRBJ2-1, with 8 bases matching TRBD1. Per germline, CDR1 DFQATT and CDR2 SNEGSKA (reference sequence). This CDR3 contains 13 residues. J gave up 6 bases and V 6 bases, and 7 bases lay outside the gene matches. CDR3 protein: CSAGTGDSNEQFF. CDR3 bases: TGCAGTGCCGGGACAGGTGACTCCAATGAGCAGTTCTTC.

The CDR3 spells CASSIRTGAGNSYEQYF. DNA of the CDR3: TGTGCCAGTAGTATACGGACAGGGGCCGGCAACTCCTACGAGCAGTACTTC. V is TRBV19 and J is TRBJ2-7, with 9 positions matching TRBD1. V gave up 2 bases and J gave up 0 bases; unmatched junction bases: 8. The V gene's germline CDR1 is LNHDA and CDR2 SQIVND (reference sequence). There are 17 residues in the CDR3.

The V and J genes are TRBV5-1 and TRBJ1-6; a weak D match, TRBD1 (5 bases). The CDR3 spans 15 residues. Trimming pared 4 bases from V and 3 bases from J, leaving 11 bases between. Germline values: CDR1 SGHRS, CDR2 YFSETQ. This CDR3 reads CASSGLQDYNSPLHF. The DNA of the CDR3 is TGCGCCAGCAGCGGGCTACAGGACTATAATTCACCCCTCCACTTT. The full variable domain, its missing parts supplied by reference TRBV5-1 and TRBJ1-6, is KAGVTQTPRYLIKTRGQQVTLSCSPISGHRSVSWYQQTPGQGLQFLFEYFSETQRNKGNFPGRFSGRQFSNSRSEMNVSTLELGDSALYLCASSGLQDYNSPLHFGNGTRLTVT.

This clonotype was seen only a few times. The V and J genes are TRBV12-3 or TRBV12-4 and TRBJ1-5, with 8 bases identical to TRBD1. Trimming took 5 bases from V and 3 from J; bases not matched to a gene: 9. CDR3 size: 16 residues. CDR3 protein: CASSPDRGRLNQPQHF. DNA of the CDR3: TGTGCCAGCAGTCCCGACAGGGGTAGACTCAATCAGCCCCAGCATTTT.

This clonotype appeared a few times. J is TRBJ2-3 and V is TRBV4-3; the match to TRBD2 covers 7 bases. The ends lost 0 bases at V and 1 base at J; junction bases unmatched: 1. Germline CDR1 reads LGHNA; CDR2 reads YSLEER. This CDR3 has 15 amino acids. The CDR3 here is CASSQEGRGTDTQYF. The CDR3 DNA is TGCGCCAGCAGCCAAGAGGGGAGGGGCACAGATACGCAGTATTTT.

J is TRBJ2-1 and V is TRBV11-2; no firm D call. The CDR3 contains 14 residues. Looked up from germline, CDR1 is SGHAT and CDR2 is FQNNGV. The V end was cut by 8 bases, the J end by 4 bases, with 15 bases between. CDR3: CASGYSRTYNEQFF. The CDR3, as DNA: TGTGCCAGCGGATATAGCCGCACTTACAATGAGCAGTTCTTC.

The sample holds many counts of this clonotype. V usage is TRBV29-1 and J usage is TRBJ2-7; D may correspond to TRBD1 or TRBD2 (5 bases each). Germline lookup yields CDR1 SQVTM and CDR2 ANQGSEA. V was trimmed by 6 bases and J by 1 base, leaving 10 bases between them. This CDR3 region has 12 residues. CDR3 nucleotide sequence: TGCAGCGTCTCAGGGAGATCCTACGAGCAGTACTTC. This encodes CSVSGRSYEQYF.

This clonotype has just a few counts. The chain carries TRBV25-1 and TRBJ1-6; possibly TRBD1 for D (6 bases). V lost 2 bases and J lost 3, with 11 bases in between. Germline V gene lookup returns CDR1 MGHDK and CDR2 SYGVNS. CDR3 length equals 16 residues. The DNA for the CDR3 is TGTGCCAGCAGTGAACCAGGGGACCTCTATAATTCACCCCTCCACTTT. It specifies CASSEPGDLYNSPLHF.

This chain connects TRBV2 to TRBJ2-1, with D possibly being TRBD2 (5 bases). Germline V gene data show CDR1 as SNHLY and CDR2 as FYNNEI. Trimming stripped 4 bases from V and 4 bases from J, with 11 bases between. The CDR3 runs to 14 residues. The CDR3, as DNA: TGTGCCAGCAGTGGTATAAGGAGGTACAATGAGCAGTTCTTC. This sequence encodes CASSGIRRYNEQFF.